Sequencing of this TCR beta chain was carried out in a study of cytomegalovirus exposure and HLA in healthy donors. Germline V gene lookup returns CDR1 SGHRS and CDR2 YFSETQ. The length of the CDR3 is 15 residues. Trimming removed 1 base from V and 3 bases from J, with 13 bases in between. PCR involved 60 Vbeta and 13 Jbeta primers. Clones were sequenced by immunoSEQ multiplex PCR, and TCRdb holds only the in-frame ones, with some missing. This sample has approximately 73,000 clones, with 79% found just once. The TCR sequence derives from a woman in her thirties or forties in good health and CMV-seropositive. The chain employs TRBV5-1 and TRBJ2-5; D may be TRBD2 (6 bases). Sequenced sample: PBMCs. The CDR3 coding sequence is TGCGCCAGCAGCTTGACAGCCGGGAGAGAAGAGACCCAGTACTTC. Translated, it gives CASSLTAGREETQYF.